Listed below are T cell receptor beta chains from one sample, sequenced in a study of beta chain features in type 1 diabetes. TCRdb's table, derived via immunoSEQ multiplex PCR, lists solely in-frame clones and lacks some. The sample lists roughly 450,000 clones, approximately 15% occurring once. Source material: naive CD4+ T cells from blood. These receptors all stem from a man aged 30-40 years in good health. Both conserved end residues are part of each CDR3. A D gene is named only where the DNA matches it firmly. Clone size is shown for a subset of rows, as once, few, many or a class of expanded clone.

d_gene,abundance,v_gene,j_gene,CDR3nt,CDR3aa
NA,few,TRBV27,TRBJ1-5,TGTGCCAGCAGTTTAAACTTTCGGGGTGGCGATCAGCCCCAGCATTTT,CASSLNFRGGDQPQHF
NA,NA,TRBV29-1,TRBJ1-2,TGCAGCGTTGCAGGCATTCGGTATGGCTACACCTTC,CSVAGIRYGYTF
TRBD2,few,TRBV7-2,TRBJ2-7,TGTGCCAGCAGCTTAACTGCACTAGCGGGGGGCCATTACGAGCAGTACTTC,CASSLTALAGGHYEQYF
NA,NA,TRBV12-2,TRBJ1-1,TGTGCAAGTCGCTTGTACCGTAGCACTGAAGCTTTCTTT,CASRLYRSTEAFF
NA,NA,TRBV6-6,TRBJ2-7,TGTGCCAGCAGCCGTACCGGACCCTTATCCTTC,CASSRTGPLSF
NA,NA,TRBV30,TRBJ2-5,TGTGCCTGGAGTCCTCTTCTCCCAGGCGAAGAGACCCAGTACTTC,CAWSPLLPGEETQYF
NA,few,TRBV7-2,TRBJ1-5,TGTGCCAGCACCTTGAATGGGCCCCAGCATTTT,CASTLNGPQHF
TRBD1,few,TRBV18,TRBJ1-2,TGTGCCAGCTCACGCGACAGGGCGGGCCTAGGAAACTATGGCTACACCTTC,CASSRDRAGLGNYGYTF
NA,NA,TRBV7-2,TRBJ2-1,TGTGCCAGCAGCTTAGCGGTGACTAATGAGCAGTTCTTC,CASSLAVTNEQFF
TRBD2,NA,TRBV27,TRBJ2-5,TGTGCCAGCAGTCCCCGGACTAGCGGGAGAGGAGAGACCCAGTACTTC,CASSPRTSGRGETQYF
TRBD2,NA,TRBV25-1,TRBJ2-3,TGTGCCAGCACGGCGGGGACTAGCGGGGCTAGCACAGATACGCAGTATTTT,CASTAGTSGASTDTQYF
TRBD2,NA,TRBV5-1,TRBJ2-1,TGCGCCAGCAGCTCCCTAGCGGGAGGGCCCGGTGAGCAGTTCTTC,CASSSLAGGPGEQFF
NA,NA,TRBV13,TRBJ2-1,TGTGCCAGCAGCCCGGAGGACAGCTACAATGAGCAGTTCTTC,CASSPEDSYNEQFF
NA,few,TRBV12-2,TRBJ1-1,TGTGCAAGTCGCTTATCGAGAACACAGGGTAAAACTGAAGCTTTCTTT,CASRLSRTQGKTEAFF
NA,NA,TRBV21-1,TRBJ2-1,TGTGCCAGCACCGTAGTCCGGGGGAATGAGCAGTTCTTC,CASTVVRGNEQFF
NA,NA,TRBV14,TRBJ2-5,TGTGCCAGCAGCCAAGGGCAGGGGAGGCAAGAGACCCAGTACTTC,CASSQGQGRQETQYF
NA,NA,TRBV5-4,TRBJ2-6,TGTGCCAGCAGCCGAAAACTCCAGTCTGGGGCCAACGTCCTGACTTTC,CASSRKLQSGANVLTF
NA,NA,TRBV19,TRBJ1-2,TGTGCCAGTGAAACCGGGACATCTAACTATGGCTACACCTTC,CASETGTSNYGYTF
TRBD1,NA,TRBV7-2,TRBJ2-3,TGTGCCAGCAGCCAGCGGACAGGGTCAGATACGCAGTATTTT,CASSQRTGSDTQYF
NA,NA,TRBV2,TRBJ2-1,TGTGCCAGCATCAGAGGGGCGAACTACAATGAGCAGTTCTTC,CASIRGANYNEQFF